This TCR beta chain was sequenced for a study of blood T cell repertoires in COVID-19 (dated by TCRdb to about 2020). As for the study more broadly: Collaborator samples came from the United States, Italy and Spain and covered acute and convalescent phases of COVID-19. The prospective study material was composed of cDNA or gDNA derived from T cells, B-cell-depleted T cells, or PBMCs. The dataset comprised deeply sampled blood TCRbeta repertoires from subjects exposed to, actively infected with, or recovered from COVID-19. The repertoires were made available in a free public database intended to serve as a resource for research on the immune response to SARS-CoV-2. Samples came from the ongoing ImmuneRACE study (first 160 participants) plus 1,254 subjects from 6 global collaborators. A de-identified subject ID, COVID-19 status, age in years and sex were almost always included in the sample metadata. Where HLA class I and class II types were available, the types were taken from metadata supplied by the sample provider, not from assay-based typing.

On this clone itself: Its binding antigen is unknown. Base qualities are missing; no much larger clone stands one base away.

The collaborating institutions used their own protocols to collect whole blood in K2EDTA tubes. For TCRbeta analysis, collaborator samples were shipped as frozen whole blood, as isolated PBMCs, or as DNA extracted from either sample type. TCRbeta CDR3 regions were amplified from genomic DNA by means of the immunoSEQ Assay, a bias-controlled multiplex PCR. The paper's processing steps were these. Nucleated cell counts per sample were estimated from amplification of reference gene primers within the assay. To quantify the absolute abundance of each unique TCRbeta CDR3 rearrangement, sequence reads were collapsed and filtered. Productive Simpson clonality was computed per sample as the square root of Simpson's diversity index over productive rearrangements. This is the immuneACCESS table as TCRdb keeps it, with only in-frame sequences that have V and J called. A part of the clones is gone; compared with another copy, unresolved V genes explain less than half, and the rest is unexplained. V, J and clone size are taken as reported in that table, and D and trimming were inferred from the DNA itself. The sample profile shows some 170,000 clones; around 90% of them were found once. The ten largest clones take up 1.5% to 2% of the sample.

General findings and caveats noted by the study authors: The amount of clinical and demographic metadata varied by source and participant and was provided uncurated.

V trim: 2 bases; J trim: 8 bases; unmatched bases: 10. The CDR3 has 16 amino acids, counting the end cysteine and phenylalanine. Of all the DNA, just the CDR3 is kept, 48 bases in frame from base 1. In the germline V gene, CDR1 corresponds to SGHAT and CDR2 to FQNNGV. In this chain, TRBV11-2 is recombined with TRBJ2-1; the central 9 bases match TRBD2. Material: peripheral blood. This TCR was sampled from a woman aged 45-65 years with acute or convalescent COVID-19. The base sequence is TGTGCCAGCAGCTTAAGGTCGCGCGGGAGGGCCGATGAGCAGTTCTTC. Its protein reads: CASSLRSRGRADEQFF.